The TCR beta chain under discussion was sequenced for a study of blood T cell repertoires in COVID-19. For the study at large: Sample material is recorded as cDNA or gDNA derived from T cells, B-cell-depleted T cells, or PBMCs.

Original processing methods: Cell counts per sample came from amplifying reference gene primers. Sequenced by immunoSEQ multiplex PCR; TCRdb stores in-frame clones only, minus some. That table is the source of V, J and clone size, and D and trimming were worked out from the DNA. Among some 240,000 clones listed, approximately 81% were seen once. Participant ages covered roughly 18 to 89 years across about 25 US areas. Allocation to cohorts depended on clinical history reported by the participants. Germline CDR1 and CDR2: LNHDA and SQIVND (reference sequence). The CDR3 is 14 amino acids. The V end lost 1 base, the J end lost 6 bases, and 10 bases lay between the germline ends.

The chain joins TRBV19 to TRBJ1-5; D unclear. The sample was PBMCs or T cells enriched from blood (not recorded which). The clonotype comes from a woman aged 50 to 65 who had been exposed to COVID-19. The CDR3 bases are TGTGCCAGTAGTATAGGCGGAGTGGGTCAGCCCCAGCATTTT. Amino acids: CASSIGGVGQPQHF.